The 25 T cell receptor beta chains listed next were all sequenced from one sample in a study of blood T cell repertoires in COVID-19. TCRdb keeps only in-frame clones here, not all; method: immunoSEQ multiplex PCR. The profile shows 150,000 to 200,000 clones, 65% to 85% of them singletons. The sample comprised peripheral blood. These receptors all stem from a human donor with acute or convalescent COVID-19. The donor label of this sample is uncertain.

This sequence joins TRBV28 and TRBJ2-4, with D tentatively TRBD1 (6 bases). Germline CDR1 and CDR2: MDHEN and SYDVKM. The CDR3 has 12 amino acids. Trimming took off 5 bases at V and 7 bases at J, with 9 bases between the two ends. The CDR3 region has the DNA TGTGCCAGCAGTGGGGACACTAACATTCAGTACTTC. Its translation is CASSGDTNIQYF. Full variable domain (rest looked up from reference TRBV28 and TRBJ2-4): DVKVTQSSRYLVKRTGEKVFLECVQDMDHENMFWYRQDPGLGLRLIYFSYDVKMKEKGDIPEGYSVSREKKERFSLILESASTNQTSMYLCASSGDTNIQYFGAGTRLSVL.

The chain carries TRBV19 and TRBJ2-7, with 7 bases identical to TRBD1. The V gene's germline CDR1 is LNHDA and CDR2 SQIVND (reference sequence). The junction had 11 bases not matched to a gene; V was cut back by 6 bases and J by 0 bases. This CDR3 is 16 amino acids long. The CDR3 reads CASSPVGTAASYEQYF. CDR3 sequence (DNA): TGTGCCAGTAGCCCGGTTGGGACAGCAGCCTCCTACGAGCAGTACTTC. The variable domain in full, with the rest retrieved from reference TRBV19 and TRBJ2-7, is DGGITQSPKYLFRKEGQNVTLSCEQNLNHDAMYWYRQDPGQGLRLIYYSQIVNDFQKGDIAEGYSVSREKKESFPLTVTSAQKNPTAFYLCASSPVGTAASYEQYFGPGTRLTVT.

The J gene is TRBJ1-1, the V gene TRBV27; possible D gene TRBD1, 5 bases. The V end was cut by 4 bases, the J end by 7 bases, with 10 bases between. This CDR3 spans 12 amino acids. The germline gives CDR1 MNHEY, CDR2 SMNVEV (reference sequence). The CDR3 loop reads CASSSGHSEAFF. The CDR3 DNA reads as TGTGCCAGCAGTTCCGGACATAGTGAAGCTTTCTTT.

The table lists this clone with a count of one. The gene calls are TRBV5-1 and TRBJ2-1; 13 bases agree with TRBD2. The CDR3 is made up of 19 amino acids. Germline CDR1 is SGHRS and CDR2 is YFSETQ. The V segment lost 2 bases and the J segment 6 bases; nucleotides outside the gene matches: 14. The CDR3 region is CASSLATAGLAGASNEQFF. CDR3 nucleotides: TGCGCCAGCAGCTTAGCAACCGCCGGACTAGCGGGAGCTAGCAATGAGCAGTTCTTC.

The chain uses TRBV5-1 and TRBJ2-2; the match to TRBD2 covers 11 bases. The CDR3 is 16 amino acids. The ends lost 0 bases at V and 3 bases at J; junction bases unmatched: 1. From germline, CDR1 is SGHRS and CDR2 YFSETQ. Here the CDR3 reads CASSLELAGDTGELFF. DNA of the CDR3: TGCGCCAGCAGCTTGGAACTAGCGGGGGACACCGGGGAGCTGTTTTTT.

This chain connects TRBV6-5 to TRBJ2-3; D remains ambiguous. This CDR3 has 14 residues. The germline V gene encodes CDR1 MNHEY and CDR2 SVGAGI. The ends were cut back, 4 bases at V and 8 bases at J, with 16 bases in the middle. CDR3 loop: CASSSFGAPSTQYF. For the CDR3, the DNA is TGTGCCAGCAGTTCTTTCGGAGCACCTAGTACGCAGTATTTT.

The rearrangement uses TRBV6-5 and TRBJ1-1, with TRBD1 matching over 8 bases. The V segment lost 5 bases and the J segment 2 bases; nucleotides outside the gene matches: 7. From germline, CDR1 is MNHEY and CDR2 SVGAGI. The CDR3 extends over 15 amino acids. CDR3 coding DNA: TGTGCCAGCAGTAAACCGGACAGGGCAAACACTGAAGCTTTCTTT. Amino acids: CASSKPDRANTEAFF.

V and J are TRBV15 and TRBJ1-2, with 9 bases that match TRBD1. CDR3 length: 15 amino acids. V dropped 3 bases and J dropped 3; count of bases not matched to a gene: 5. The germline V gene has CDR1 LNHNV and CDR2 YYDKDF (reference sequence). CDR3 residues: CATSRQQGADYGYTF. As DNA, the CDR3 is TGTGCCACCAGCAGGCAACAGGGGGCGGACTATGGCTACACCTTC. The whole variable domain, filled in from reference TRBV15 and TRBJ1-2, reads DAMVIQNPRYQVTQFGKPVTLSCSQTLNHNVMYWYQQKSSQAPKLLFHYYDKDFNNEADTPDNFQSRRPNTSFCFLDIRSPGLGDTAMYLCATSRQQGADYGYTFGSGTRLTVV.

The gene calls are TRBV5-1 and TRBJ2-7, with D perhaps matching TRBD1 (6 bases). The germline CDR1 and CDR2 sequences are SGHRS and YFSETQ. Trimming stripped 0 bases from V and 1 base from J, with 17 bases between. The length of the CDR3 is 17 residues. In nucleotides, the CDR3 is TGCGCCAGCAGCTTGGTACAGAGGACAGCTTTTTCCTACGAGCAGTACTTC. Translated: CASSLVQRTAFSYEQYF.

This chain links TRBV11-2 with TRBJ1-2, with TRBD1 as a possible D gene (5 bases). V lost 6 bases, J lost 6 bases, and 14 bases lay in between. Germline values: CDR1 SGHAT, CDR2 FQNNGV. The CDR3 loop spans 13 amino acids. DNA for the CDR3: TGTGCCAGCAGGTCTACTGGGGGGAATGGCTACACCTTC. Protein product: CASRSTGGNGYTF.

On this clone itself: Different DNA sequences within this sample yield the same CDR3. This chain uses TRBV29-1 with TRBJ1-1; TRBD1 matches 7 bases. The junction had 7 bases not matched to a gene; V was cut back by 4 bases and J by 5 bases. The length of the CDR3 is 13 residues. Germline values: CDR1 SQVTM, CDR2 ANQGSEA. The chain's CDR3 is CSVGTGDGTEAFF. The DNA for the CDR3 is TGCAGCGTTGGTACAGGGGATGGAACTGAAGCTTTCTTT.

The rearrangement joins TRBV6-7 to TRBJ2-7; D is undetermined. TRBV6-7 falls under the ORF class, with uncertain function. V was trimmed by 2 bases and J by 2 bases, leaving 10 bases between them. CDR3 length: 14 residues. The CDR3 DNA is TGTGCCAGCAGTTACACCTCAGGTCCCTACGAGCAGTACTTC. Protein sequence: CASSYTSGPYEQYF.

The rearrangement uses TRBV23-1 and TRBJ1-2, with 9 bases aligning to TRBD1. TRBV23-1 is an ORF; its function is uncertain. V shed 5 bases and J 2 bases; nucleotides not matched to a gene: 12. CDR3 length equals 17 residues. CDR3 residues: CASSGRDREAGNYGYTF. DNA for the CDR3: TGCGCCAGCAGTGGACGGGACAGGGAAGCTGGGAACTATGGCTACACCTTC.

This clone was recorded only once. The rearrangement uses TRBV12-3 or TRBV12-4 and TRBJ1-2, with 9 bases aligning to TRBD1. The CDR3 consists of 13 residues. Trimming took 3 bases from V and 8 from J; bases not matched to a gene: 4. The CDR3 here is CASSFAGQGGYTF. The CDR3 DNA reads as TGTGCCAGCAGTTTTGCGGGACAGGGAGGCTACACCTTC.

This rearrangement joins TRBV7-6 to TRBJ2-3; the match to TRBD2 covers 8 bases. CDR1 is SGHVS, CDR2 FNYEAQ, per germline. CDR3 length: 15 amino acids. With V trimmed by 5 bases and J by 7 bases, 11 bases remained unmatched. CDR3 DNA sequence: TGTGCCAGCAGCGACCCTCCGCGGGGGGCCAATACGCAGTATTTT. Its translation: CASSDPPRGANTQYF.

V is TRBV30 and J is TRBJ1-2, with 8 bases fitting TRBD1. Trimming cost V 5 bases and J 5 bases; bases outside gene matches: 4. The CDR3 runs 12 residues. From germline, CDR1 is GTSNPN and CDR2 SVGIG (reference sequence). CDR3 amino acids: CAWRDRLYGYTF. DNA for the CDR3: TGTGCCTGGCGGGACAGGTTGTATGGCTACACCTTC. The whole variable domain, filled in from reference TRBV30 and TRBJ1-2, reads SQTIHQWPATLVQPVGSPLSLECTVEGTSNPNLYWYRQAAGRGLQLLFYSVGIGQISSEVPQNLSASRPQDRQFILSSKKLLLSDSGFYLCAWRDRLYGYTFGSGTRLTVV.

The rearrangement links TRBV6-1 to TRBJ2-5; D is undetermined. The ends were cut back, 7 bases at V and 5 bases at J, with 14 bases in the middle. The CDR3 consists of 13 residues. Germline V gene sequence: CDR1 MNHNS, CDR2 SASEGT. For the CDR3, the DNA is TGTGCCAGCACAGGCGTCTCCTGGGAGACCCAGTACTTC. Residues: CASTGVSWETQYF.

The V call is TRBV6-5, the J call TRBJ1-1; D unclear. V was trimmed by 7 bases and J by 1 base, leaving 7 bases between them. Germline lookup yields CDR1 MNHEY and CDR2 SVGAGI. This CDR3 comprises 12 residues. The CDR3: CASIRGNTEAFF. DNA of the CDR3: TGTGCCAGCATTCGGGGGAACACTGAAGCTTTCTTT.

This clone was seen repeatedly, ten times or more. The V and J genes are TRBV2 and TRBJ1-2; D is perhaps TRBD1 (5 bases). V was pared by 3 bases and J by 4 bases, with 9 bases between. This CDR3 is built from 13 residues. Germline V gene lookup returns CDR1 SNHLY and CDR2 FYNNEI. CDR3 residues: CASSDGGGYGYTF. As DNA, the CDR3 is TGTGCCAGCAGTGACGGGGGAGGCTATGGCTACACCTTC. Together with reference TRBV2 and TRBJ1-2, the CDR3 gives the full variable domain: EPEVTQTPSHQVTQMGQEVILRCVPISNHLYFYWYRQILGQKVEFLVSFYNNEISEKSEIFDDQFSVERPDGSNFTLKIRSTKLEDSAMYFCASSDGGGYGYTFGSGTRLTVV.

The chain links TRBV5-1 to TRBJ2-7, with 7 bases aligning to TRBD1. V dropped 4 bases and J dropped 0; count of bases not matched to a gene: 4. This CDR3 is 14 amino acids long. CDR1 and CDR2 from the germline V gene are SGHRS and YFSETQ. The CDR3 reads CASSRDSVSYEQYF. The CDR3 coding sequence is TGCGCCAGCAGCCGGGACAGCGTCTCCTACGAGCAGTACTTC.

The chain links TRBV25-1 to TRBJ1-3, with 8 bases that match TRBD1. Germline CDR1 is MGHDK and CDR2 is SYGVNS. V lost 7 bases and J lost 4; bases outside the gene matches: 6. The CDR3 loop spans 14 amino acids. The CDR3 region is CASTERTGGNTIYF. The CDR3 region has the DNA TGTGCCAGCACCGAACGGACAGGGGGAAACACCATATATTTT.

Here the CDR3 reads CASTTGGNQPQHF. The CDR3 coding sequence is TGTGCCAGTACCACAGGGGGCAATCAGCCCCAGCATTTT. V and J are TRBV28 and TRBJ1-5; TRBD1 aligns across 7 bases. V was clipped by 9 bases and J by 2 bases; unmatched bases: 4. CDR1 and CDR2 (germline): MDHEN, SYDVKM. There are 13 residues in the CDR3. The variable domain in full, completed from reference TRBV28 and TRBJ1-5, reads DVKVTQSSRYLVKRTGEKVFLECVQDMDHENMFWYRQDPGLGLRLIYFSYDVKMKEKGDIPEGYSVSREKKERFSLILESASTNQTSMYLCASTTGGNQPQHFGDGTRLSIL.

The CDR3 coding sequence is TGTGCCAGCAGCCCGCCACAGGGCCATCAGCCCCAGCATTTT. Protein sequence: CASSPPQGHQPQHF. V gene TRBV28 combines with J gene TRBJ1-5, with D perhaps matching TRBD1 (6 bases). CDR1 and CDR2 from the germline V gene are MDHEN and SYDVKM. This CDR3 spans 14 amino acids. The V end lost 6 bases, the J end lost 5 bases, and 14 bases lay between the germline ends. Supplemented by reference TRBV28 and TRBJ1-5, the full variable domain reads DVKVTQSSRYLVKRTGEKVFLECVQDMDHENMFWYRQDPGLGLRLIYFSYDVKMKEKGDIPEGYSVSREKKERFSLILESASTNQTSMYLCASSPPQGHQPQHFGDGTRLSIL.

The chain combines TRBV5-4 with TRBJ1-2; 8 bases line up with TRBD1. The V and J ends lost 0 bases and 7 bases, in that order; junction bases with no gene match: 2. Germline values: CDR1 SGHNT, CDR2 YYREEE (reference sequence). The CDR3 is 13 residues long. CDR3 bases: TGTGCCAGCAGCTTGGCCGGGACAGGTGGCTACACCTTC. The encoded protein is CASSLAGTGGYTF.

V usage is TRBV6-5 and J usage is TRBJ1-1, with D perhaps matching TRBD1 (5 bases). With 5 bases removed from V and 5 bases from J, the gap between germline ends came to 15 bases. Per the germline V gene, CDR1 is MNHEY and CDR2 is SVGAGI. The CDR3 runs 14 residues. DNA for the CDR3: TGTGCCAGCAGTCCCCCTGGGGCGAGAACTGAAGCTTTCTTT. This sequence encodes CASSPPGARTEAFF.